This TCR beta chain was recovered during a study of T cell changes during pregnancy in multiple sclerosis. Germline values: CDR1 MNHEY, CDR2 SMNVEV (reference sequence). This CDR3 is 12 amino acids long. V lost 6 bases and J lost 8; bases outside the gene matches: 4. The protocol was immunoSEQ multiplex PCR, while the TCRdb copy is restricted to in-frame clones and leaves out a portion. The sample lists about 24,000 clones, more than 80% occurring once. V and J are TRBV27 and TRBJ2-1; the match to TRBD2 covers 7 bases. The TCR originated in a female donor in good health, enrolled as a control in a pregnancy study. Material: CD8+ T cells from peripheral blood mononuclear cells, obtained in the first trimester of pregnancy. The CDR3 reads CASRGRGDEQFF. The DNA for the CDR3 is TGTGCCAGCAGGGGGAGGGGTGATGAGCAGTTCTTC.